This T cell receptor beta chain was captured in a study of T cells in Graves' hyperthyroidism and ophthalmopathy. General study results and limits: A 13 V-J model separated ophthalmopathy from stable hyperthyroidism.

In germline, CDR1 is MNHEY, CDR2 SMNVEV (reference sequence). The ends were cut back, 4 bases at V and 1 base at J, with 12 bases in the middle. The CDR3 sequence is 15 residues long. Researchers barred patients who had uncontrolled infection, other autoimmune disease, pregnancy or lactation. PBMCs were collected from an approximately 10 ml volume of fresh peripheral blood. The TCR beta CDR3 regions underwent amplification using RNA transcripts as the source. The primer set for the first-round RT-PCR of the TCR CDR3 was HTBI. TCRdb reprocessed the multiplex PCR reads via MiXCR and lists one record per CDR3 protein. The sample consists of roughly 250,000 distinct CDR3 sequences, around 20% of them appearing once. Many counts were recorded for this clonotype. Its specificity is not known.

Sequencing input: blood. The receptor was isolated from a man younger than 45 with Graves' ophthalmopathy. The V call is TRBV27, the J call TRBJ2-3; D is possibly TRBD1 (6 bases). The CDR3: CASSYQGRGTDTQYF. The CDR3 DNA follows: TGTGCCAGCAGTTACCAGGGGCGGGGCACAGATACGCAGTATTTT.